A selection of T cell receptor beta chains follows, all from one sample in a study of cytomegalovirus exposure and HLA in healthy donors. Measured with immunoSEQ multiplex PCR; TCRdb has only the in-frame clones, and not every one. The sample shows about 120,000 clones, roughly 80% of them seen only once. The sequenced material came from PBMCs. These TCRs come from a female donor in good health and CMV-seropositive. The CDR3 runs from the conserved cysteine through the conserved F or W. D genes are given only for firm matches. Clone size appears in some rows only: once, few, many, or a class for an expanded clone.

CDR3	DNA	V	size	D	J
CASSSTPGLAGTQYF	TGTGCCAGCAGCTCCACCCCGGGACTAGCGGGGACCCAGTACTTC	TRBV7-2	.	TRBD2	TRBJ2-5
CARSLGQVQETQYF	TGTGCCAGAAGCTTGGGGCAGGTACAAGAGACCCAGTACTTC	TRBV5-3	.	.	TRBJ2-5
CASSPSSGSSGNTIYF	TGTGCCAGCTCACCATCCTCCGGGAGCTCTGGAAACACCATATATTTT	TRBV18	.	.	TRBJ1-3
CASSYGEFNEQYF	TGTGCCAGCAGTTACGGAGAGTTTAACGAGCAGTACTTC	TRBV6-5	once	.	TRBJ2-7
CASSIPGVTSGNTIYF	TGTGCCAGTAGTATCCCAGGGGTTACGTCTGGAAACACCATATATTTT	TRBV19	.	.	TRBJ1-3
CASSQPPGQSAFF	TGTGCCAGCAGCCAACCCCCAGGACAGTCTGCTTTCTTT	TRBV6-5	.	.	TRBJ1-1
CASSRTGAEETQYF	TGTGCCAGCAGCAGGACAGGGGCAGAAGAGACCCAGTACTTC	TRBV2	.	TRBD1	TRBJ2-5
CASSTRGDTEAFF	TGTGCCAGCAGCACCCGGGGTGACACTGAAGCTTTCTTT	TRBV7-3	.	.	TRBJ1-1
CASSDRAANEQFF	TGCGCCAGCAGTGACAGGGCTGCCAATGAGCAGTTCTTC	TRBV5-1	.	TRBD1	TRBJ2-1
CASSPRHGNTEAFF	TGTGCCAGCTCACCTCGACACGGGAACACTGAAGCTTTCTTT	TRBV18	.	.	TRBJ1-1
CAITDSTNSYGYTF	TGTGCCATAACGGACAGCACCAATTCCTATGGCTACACCTTC	TRBV10-3	.	.	TRBJ1-2
CASSQSPGPLYEQYF	TGTGCCAGCAGCCAGAGCCCGGGTCCTCTCTACGAGCAGTACTTC	TRBV5-8	.	.	TRBJ2-7
CATSPRLAGGPSNTGELFF	TGTGCCACCAGCCCGCGACTAGCGGGGGGACCTTCGAACACCGGGGAGCTGTTTTTT	TRBV15	.	TRBD2	TRBJ2-2
CASSGPIPGGYTF	TGTGCCAGCAGTGGCCCGATCCCGGGGGGCTACACCTTC	TRBV25-1	.	.	TRBJ1-2
CASSGGADTQYF	TGTGCCAGCAGTGGCGGGGCTGATACGCAGTATTTT	TRBV2	.	.	TRBJ2-3
CASSVYGETQYF	TGTGCCAGCAGTGTATACGGAGAGACCCAGTACTTC	TRBV25-1	.	.	TRBJ2-5
CASSRGVSGETQYF	TGTGCCAGCAGCCGAGGAGTGAGCGGGGAGACCCAGTACTTC	TRBV7-2	.	.	TRBJ2-5
CASSLRLAGGYETQYF	TGTGCCAGCAGCCTTCGACTAGCGGGGGGGTACGAGACCCAGTACTTC	TRBV7-2	.	TRBD2	TRBJ2-5
CASSLQGGPSPLHF	TGTGCCAGTAGCCTTCAGGGGGGACCTTCACCCCTCCACTTT	TRBV19	.	TRBD1	TRBJ1-6
CASLRDSNTEAFF	TGTGCCAGCCTCCGGGACAGTAACACTGAAGCTTTCTTT	TRBV2	.	TRBD1	TRBJ1-1
CASSQDLEGSAMGYTF	TGCGCCAGCAGCCAAGATCTTGAGGGCTCGGCTATGGGCTACACCTTC	TRBV4-1	.	.	TRBJ1-2
CASSWTGQFF	TGTGCCAGCAGCTGGACAGGACAGTTCTTC	TRBV7-2	.	TRBD1	TRBJ2-1
CAISDQTGINEAFF	TGTGCCATCAGTGACCAGACAGGGATCAATGAAGCTTTCTTT	TRBV10-3	.	TRBD1	TRBJ1-1
CATFPTSGVIDTQYF	TGTGCCACCTTTCCGACTAGCGGGGTTATAGATACGCAGTATTTT	TRBV6-5	.	TRBD2	TRBJ2-3
CASSLGGTVNTIYF	TGCGCCAGCAGCTTGGGAGGGACAGTGAACACCATATATTTT	TRBV5-1	few	TRBD1	TRBJ1-3
CASSVGSGGPATDTQYF	TGTGCCAGCAGCGTAGGGAGCGGGGGGCCCGCCACAGATACGCAGTATTTT	TRBV9	.	TRBD2	TRBJ2-3
CASSPGGSYNEQFF	TGTGCCAGCAGCCCCGGGGGGTCCTACAATGAGCAGTTCTTC	TRBV7-2	.	TRBD2	TRBJ2-1
CASLLAPVCYEQYF	TGCGCCAGCCTCTTAGCCCCGGTGTGCTACGAGCAGTACTTC	TRBV10-1	.	.	TRBJ2-7
CASSLMRGYTF	TGTGCCAGCAGCCTAATGAGGGGCTACACCTTC	TRBV6-4	.	.	TRBJ1-2